These 24 T cell receptor beta chains were sequenced from one sample in a study of naive CD8 T cells in extremely preterm neonates. Generated by immunoSEQ multiplex PCR, the TCRdb table keeps only in-frame clones and is missing some. The data show several thousand clones, 95% to 98% seen once. The specimen was naive CD8+ T cells from blood. The receptors here all came from a human donor in good health.

V and J are TRBV28 and TRBJ2-7, with D tentatively TRBD1 (6 bases). Germline V gives CDR1 MDHEN, CDR2 SYDVKM. The CDR3 covers 14 residues. V was trimmed by 8 bases and J by 0 bases, leaving 14 bases between them. CDR3 in DNA: TGTGCCAGCGAATGGAACAGGGCCTCCTACGAGCAGTACTTC. Encoded protein: CASEWNRASYEQYF.

The chain uses TRBV28 and TRBJ2-2, with 8 nucleotides matching TRBD2. Germline CDR1 is MDHEN and CDR2 is SYDVKM. Unmatched junction bases numbered 10, after V lost 3 bases and J lost 4 bases. The CDR3 runs to 17 residues. CDR3 region: CASSLDVSGRGTGELFF. The DNA of the CDR3 is TGTGCCAGCAGTTTGGACGTAAGCGGGAGAGGCACCGGGGAGCTGTTTTTT.

This clone was detected only once. The chain couples TRBV7-6 to TRBJ1-3; TRBD1 matches 10 bases. Germline V lookup: CDR1 SGHVS, CDR2 FNYEAQ. The CDR3 totals 18 residues. V dropped 4 bases and J dropped 4; count of bases not matched to a gene: 13. The CDR3 DNA reads as TGTGCCAGCAGCTCAAGAAAGTCCGGGACAGGGGAAGGAAACACCATATATTTT. It translates to CASSSRKSGTGEGNTIYF.

This clone was counted a single time. V usage is TRBV5-5 and J usage is TRBJ2-7; TRBD1 matches at 7 bases. J was trimmed by 5 bases and V by 2 bases; bases with no gene match: 7. This CDR3 is 14 amino acids long. CDR1 and CDR2 (germline): SGHKS, YYEKEE (reference sequence). The DNA for the CDR3 is TGTGCCAGCAGCTTAAACAGGGGCGAAAACGAGCAGTACTTC. Translated, it gives CASSLNRGENEQYF.

The count of this clone is one. This chain uses TRBV19 with TRBJ2-1; TRBD1 matches at 8 bases. The germline gives CDR1 LNHDA, CDR2 SQIVND (reference sequence). The CDR3 is 15 amino acids. J gave up 2 bases and V 5 bases, and 5 bases lay outside the gene matches. In DNA, the CDR3 is TGTGCCAGTAGTGCCCACAGGGGGGCCTACAATGAGCAGTTCTTC. Its protein product is CASSAHRGAYNEQFF.

The rearrangement links TRBV7-7 to TRBJ2-1, with 7 bases fitting TRBD2. Per germline, CDR1 SSHAT and CDR2 FNYEAQ (reference sequence). V shed 5 bases, J shed 7 bases, and the junction held 8 bases outside the gene matches. The CDR3 extends over 14 amino acids. The CDR3 nucleotides are TGTGCCAGCAGCCGTGGGGAGGGCGATAATGAGCAGTTCTTC. Its protein product is CASSRGEGDNEQFF.

This chain uses TRBV28 with TRBJ2-1, with D unresolved. V was pared by 4 bases and J by 2 bases, with 15 bases between. There are 16 residues in the CDR3. Germline V CDR1 and CDR2: MDHEN, SYDVKM. CDR3 in amino acids: CASSSTTRLTYNEQFF. The CDR3 region has the DNA TGTGCCAGCAGTTCCACGACACGTCTCACCTACAATGAGCAGTTCTTC.

This clone appeared a single time. V is TRBV27 and J is TRBJ1-2, with a weak D call TRBD1 (5 bases). V dropped 3 bases and J dropped 4 bases, with 9 bases sitting between them. CDR1 and CDR2 from the germline V gene are MNHEY and SMNVEV (reference sequence). This CDR3 is built from 13 residues. This CDR3 is CASSFGQGYGYTF. The DNA of the CDR3 is TGTGCCAGCAGTTTCGGGCAGGGCTATGGCTACACCTTC.

V is TRBV7-2 and J is TRBJ2-7, with 7 bases that match TRBD1. There are 15 residues in the CDR3. Unmatched junction bases numbered 8, after V lost 4 bases and J lost 2 bases. CDR1 SGHTA and CDR2 FQGNSA come from the germline V gene. The CDR3 loop reads CASSWGTQGAYEQYF. The CDR3 bases are TGTGCCAGCAGCTGGGGGACCCAGGGGGCCTACGAGCAGTACTTC.

This chain uses TRBV29-1 with TRBJ2-7; no firm D call. Trimming removed 3 bases at V and 2 bases at J, with 11 bases between. Germline assignment: CDR1 SQVTM and CDR2 ANQGSEA. The CDR3 runs 13 residues. The CDR3 loop is CSVESESPYEQYF. DNA for the CDR3: TGCAGCGTTGAGAGCGAAAGTCCCTACGAGCAGTACTTC.

The CDR3 protein is CASSLNGGPLSYEQYF. The CDR3 coding sequence is TGTGCCAGCAGCTTAAACGGGGGGCCTCTCTCCTACGAGCAGTACTTC. V gene TRBV7-2 combines with J gene TRBJ2-5, with TRBD2 as a possible D gene (7 bases). The J call is uncertain, as TRBJ2-7 better fits the DNA end. This CDR3 is 16 amino acids long. Germline CDR1 is SGHTA and CDR2 is FQGNSA.

The V gene is TRBV4-1, the J gene TRBJ2-7, with 7 bases matching TRBD1. The CDR3 loop spans 15 amino acids. V lost 3 bases to trimming and J lost 4 bases; unmatched junction nucleotides: 9. Germline V gene sequence: CDR1 MGHRA, CDR2 YSYEKL. In nucleotides, the CDR3 is TGCGCCAGCAGCCACGATAGGACAGGAGCATACGAGCAGTACTTC. Protein sequence: CASSHDRTGAYEQYF.

This rearrangement joins TRBV7-2 to TRBJ2-1; 7 bases align to TRBD1. The CDR3 spans 13 residues. V shed 5 bases, J shed 5 bases, and the junction held 3 bases outside the gene matches. The germline gives CDR1 SGHTA, CDR2 FQGNSA. The DNA of the CDR3 is TGTGCCAGCAGCCGGGGACAGAACAATGAGCAGTTCTTC. The encoded protein is CASSRGQNNEQFF.

This clone showed up just once. The rearrangement links TRBV27 to TRBJ1-1, with 11 bases identical to TRBD1. Trimming at V came to 7 bases and at J to 6 bases, leaving 7 bases not matched to a gene. The CDR3 has 14 amino acids. Per the germline V gene, CDR1 is MNHEY and CDR2 is SMNVEV (reference sequence). The CDR3 sequence is CASNQGQGGPEAFF. CDR3 in DNA: TGTGCCAGCAATCAGGGACAGGGGGGTCCTGAAGCTTTCTTT.

This chain uses TRBV2 with TRBJ1-2; D gene uncertain. The CDR3 sequence is 12 residues long. The germline V and J ends were trimmed by 6 bases and 5 bases, with 10 bases remaining between them. Germline V gene sequence: CDR1 SNHLY, CDR2 FYNNEI. CDR3 nucleotide sequence: TGTGCCAGCAGGGTTGCAGAATATGGCTACACCTTC. Residues: CASRVAEYGYTF.

CDR3 protein: CASSEGVLADYNEQFF. The CDR3 DNA follows: TGTGCCAGCAGTGAAGGGGTACTAGCGGACTACAATGAGCAGTTCTTC. V gene TRBV6-1 combines with J gene TRBJ2-1; 8 bases fit TRBD2. Germline CDR1 MNHNS, CDR2 SASEGT. V lost 1 base to trimming and J lost 3 bases; unmatched junction nucleotides: 5. CDR3 length equals 16 residues.

The J gene is TRBJ2-1, the V gene TRBV9; tentative D call: TRBD2 (7 bases). Germline V gene sequence: CDR1 SGDLS, CDR2 YYNGEE. V was trimmed by 4 bases and J by 8 bases, leaving 16 bases between them. This CDR3 has 14 residues. DNA of the CDR3: TGTGCCAGCAGCCTCCTCGGGGGGCCGGATGAGCAGTTCTTC. The encoded protein is CASSLLGGPDEQFF.

This rearrangement joins TRBV13 to TRBJ2-1; 12 positions agree with TRBD2. V lost 5 bases to trimming and J lost 4 bases; unmatched junction nucleotides: 9. Germline V gene lookup returns CDR1 PRHDT and CDR2 FYEKMQ (reference sequence). The CDR3 totals 17 residues. Written as DNA, the CDR3 is TGTGCCAGCAGCGCCCTAAAGGGACTAGCGGGTTACAATGAGCAGTTCTTC. It yields the protein CASSALKGLAGYNEQFF.

Written as DNA, the CDR3 is TGTGCCAGCAGTTTTGTTTCTTACAGGGGGCACTATGGCTACACCTTC. Protein: CASSFVSYRGHYGYTF. The chain uses TRBV6-5 and TRBJ1-2; TRBD1 matches 9 bases. The CDR3 extends over 16 amino acids. V lost 4 bases, J lost 3 bases, and 9 bases stayed unmatched. Germline CDR1 is MNHEY and CDR2 is SVGAGI.

This clone has only one observation. The chain links TRBV2 to TRBJ2-5, with 10 bases identical to TRBD1. This CDR3 spans 13 amino acids. V was clipped by 7 bases and J by 5 bases; unmatched bases: 4. Germline V gene data show CDR1 as SNHLY and CDR2 as FYNNEI. For the CDR3, the DNA is TGTGCCAGCATGGGGACAGGGGCCGAGACCCAGTACTTC. This encodes CASMGTGAETQYF.

This chain joins TRBV27 and TRBJ2-3, with a possible D match to TRBD1 (5 bases). The CDR3 has 16 amino acids. V gave up 5 bases and J gave up 2 bases, with 17 bases separating them. Germline V gene data show CDR1 as MNHEY and CDR2 as SMNVEV (reference sequence). In nucleotides, the CDR3 is TGTGCCAGCAGTGAATCCCCGGACACCTCCACAGATACGCAGTATTTT. It specifies CASSESPDTSTDTQYF.

J is TRBJ2-7 and V is TRBV11-2; D perhaps matches TRBD1 (6 bases). V was clipped by 1 base and J by 3 bases, with 10 bases between them. The CDR3 sequence is 14 residues long. The germline CDR1 and CDR2 sequences are SGHAT and FQNNGV. CDR3 region: CASSLGQDDYEQYF. CDR3 coding DNA: TGTGCCAGCAGCTTAGGACAGGACGACTACGAGCAGTACTTC. The full variable domain, completed using reference TRBV11-2 and TRBJ2-7, is EAGVAQSPRYKIIEKRQSVAFWCNPISGHATLYWYQQILGQGPKLLIQFQNNGVVDDSQLPKDRFSAERLKGVDSTLKIQPAKLEDSAVYLCASSLGQDDYEQYFGPGTRLTVT.

CDR3 in DNA: TGTGCCAGCAGCTTAGGGAGGGACTACCTGAGCTCCTACAATGAGCAGTTCTTC. It codes for CASSLGRDYLSSYNEQFF. This chain joins TRBV11-2 and TRBJ2-1; TRBD2 aligns across 7 bases. Germline trimming cut 1 base from V and 0 bases from J; bases unmatched to any gene: 9. This CDR3 is built from 18 residues. The germline V gene encodes CDR1 SGHAT and CDR2 FQNNGV.

This clone was recorded only once. This chain links TRBV9 with TRBJ2-5; TRBD1 matches 9 bases. The CDR3 loop spans 15 amino acids. J was trimmed by 4 bases and V by 0 bases; bases with no gene match: 4. Germline assignment: CDR1 SGDLS and CDR2 YYNGEE. CDR3 in DNA: TGTGCCAGCAGCGTAGCGGGGACAGGGTTAGAGACCCAGTACTTC. Protein: CASSVAGTGLETQYF.